The clone carrying this TCR beta chain was observed at least ten times. Its antigen is unidentified. These data originate in a study of T cells in Graves' hyperthyroidism and ophthalmopathy. Amplified TCR beta CDR3 regions derived from RNA transcripts. HTBI primers were employed in a first-round RT-PCR of the TCR CDR3. In TCRdb, the multiplex PCR reads were re-called with MiXCR into one record per CDR3 protein. The table has roughly 800,000 distinct CDR3 sequences, roughly 37% seen once. It was uncontrolled infection, other autoimmune disease, pregnancy or lactation that excluded patients. Each diagnosis drew on symptoms, thyroxine, TRAb, thyroid ultrasound and orbital computed tomography findings. Regarding the study as a whole: Onset of ophthalmopathy came a median roughly 6.9 months after the model predicted it.

The TCR originated in a man aged 18-30 years with Graves' hyperthyroidism. Sequencing was performed on blood.

CDR3 amino acids: CASSFGQKTNSPLHF. For the CDR3, the DNA is TGTGCCAGCAGCTTTGGACAGAAGACCAATTCACCCCTCCACTTT. This chain connects TRBV5-8 to TRBJ1-6; TRBD1 is a possible D gene (6 bases). The germline CDR1 and CDR2 sequences are SGHTS and YDEGEE. The CDR3 extends over 15 amino acids. Trimming removed 2 bases from V and 7 bases from J, with 13 bases in between. The variable domain in full, with the rest retrieved from reference TRBV5-8 and TRBJ1-6, is EAGVTQSPTHLIKTRGQQATLRCSPISGHTSVYWYQQALGLGLQFLLWYDEGEERNRGNFPPRFSGRQFPNYSSELNVNALELEDSALYLCASSFGQKTNSPLHFGNGTRLTVT.